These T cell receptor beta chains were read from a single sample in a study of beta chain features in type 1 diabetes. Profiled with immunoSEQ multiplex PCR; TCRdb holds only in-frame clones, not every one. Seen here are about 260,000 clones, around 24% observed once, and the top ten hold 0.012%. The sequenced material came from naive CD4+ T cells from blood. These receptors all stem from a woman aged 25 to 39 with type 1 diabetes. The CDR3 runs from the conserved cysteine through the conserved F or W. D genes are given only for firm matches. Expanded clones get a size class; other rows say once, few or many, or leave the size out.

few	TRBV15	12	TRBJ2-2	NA	TGTGCCACCAGCAGAGCTTCCGGGGAGCTGTTTTTT	CATSRASGELFF
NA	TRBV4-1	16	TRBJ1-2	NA	TGCGCCAGCAGCCACCTCCGAGGGGAGGTGCTCTATGGCTACACCTTC	CASSHLRGEVLYGYTF
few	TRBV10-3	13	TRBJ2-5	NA	TGTGCCATCAGGATAGCGGTCCAAGAGACCCAGTACTTC	CAIRIAVQETQYF
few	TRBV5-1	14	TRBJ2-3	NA	TGCGCCAGCAGCTTTACGGTTGGCACAGATACGCAGTATTTT	CASSFTVGTDTQYF
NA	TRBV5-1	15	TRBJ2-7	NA	TGCGCCAGCAGCTTGATGGCGGTTAGAAGCAACGAGCAGTACTTC	CASSLMAVRSNEQYF
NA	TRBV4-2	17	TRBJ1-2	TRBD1	TGTGCCAGCAGCCAAGATCCCGGGACAGGGTTAAACTATGGCTACACCTTC	CASSQDPGTGLNYGYTF
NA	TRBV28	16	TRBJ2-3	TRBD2	TGTGCCAGCAGTTTGAGGCTAGCGGGAGGGACAGATACGCAGTATTTT	CASSLRLAGGTDTQYF
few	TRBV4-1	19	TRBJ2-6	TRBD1	TGCGCCAGCAGCCAGGCTCCGGGACAGGGCACTACCGGGGCCAACGTCCTGACTTTC	CASSQAPGQGTTGANVLTF
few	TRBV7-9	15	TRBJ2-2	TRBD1	TGTGCCAGCAGCTTGACAGGGTCGGACACCGGGGAGCTGTTTTTT	CASSLTGSDTGELFF
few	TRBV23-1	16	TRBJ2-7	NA	TGCGCCAGCAGTCCCGAGGGGACTGACAGCTCCTACGAGCAGTACTTC	CASSPEGTDSSYEQYF
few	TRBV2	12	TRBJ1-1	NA	TGTGCCAGCACTGACCGGGGGGCAGTAGCTTTCTTT	CASTDRGAVAFF
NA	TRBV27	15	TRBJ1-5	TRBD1	TGTGCCAGCAGACCGACAGGGACGGGCAATCAGCCCCAGCATTTT	CASRPTGTGNQPQHF
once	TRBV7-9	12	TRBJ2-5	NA	TGTGCCAGCAGCTTAGTCCGGGAGACCCAGTACTTC	CASSLVRETQYF
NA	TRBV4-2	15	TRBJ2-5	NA	TGTGCCAGCAGCCAAGGAGAGGAGTATAAAGAGACCCAGTACTTC	CASSQGEEYKETQYF
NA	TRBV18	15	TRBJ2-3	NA	TGTGCCAGCTCACCAGGAGGGAGTGGGACAGATACGCAGTATTTT	CASSPGGSGTDTQYF
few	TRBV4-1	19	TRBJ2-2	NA	TGCGCCAGCAGCCAAGTGGGTCGGGGAAAAGCGGCGAACACCGGGGAGCTGTTTTTT	CASSQVGRGKAANTGELFF
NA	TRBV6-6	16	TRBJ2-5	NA	TGTGCCAGCAGTTACGGGGGCGCGGTGGGAGAAGAGACCCAGTACTTC	CASSYGGAVGEETQYF
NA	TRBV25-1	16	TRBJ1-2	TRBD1	TGTGCCAGCAGTGAATTTTTGACAGGGGGCATCTATGGCTACACCTTC	CASSEFLTGGIYGYTF
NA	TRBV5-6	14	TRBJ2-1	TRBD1	TGTGCCAGCAGCTTGGTCGACAGGGGGAATGAGCAGTTCTTC	CASSLVDRGNEQFF
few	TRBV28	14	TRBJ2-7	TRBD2	TGTGCCAGCAAGAGGGAGGGGTACTTCTACGAGCAGTACTTC	CASKREGYFYEQYF